What follows are 8 T cell receptor beta chains derived from one specimen sequenced in a study of molecular identifiers for immune sequencing clone quantification. TCRdb re-derived calls from the PCR reads in MiXCR, one entry per CDR3 protein. The sample holds some 320,000 distinct CDR3 sequences, 20% to 25% seen once. Input material: naive CD8+ T cells from blood, with Jurkat cell RNA spiked in. Stated subset: FACS-sorted CD8+CD4-CCR7+CD45RA+ naive T cells. The source of these receptors is a human donor in good health. Some libraries in this study had Jurkat cell RNA spiked in.

Regarding this clonotype: This may be a read error: a much more frequent sequence differs by one nucleotide. Without the conserved terminal phenylalanine or tryptophan, this CDR3 likely stems from a read error. V usage is TRBV19 and J usage is TRBJ1-1; the D gene is possibly TRBD1 (5 bases). Germline V CDR1 and CDR2: LNHDA, SQIVND (reference sequence). The CDR3 sequence is 13 residues long. The V and J ends lost 6 bases and 7 bases respectively, with 15 bases between them. The CDR3 loop is CASRWEDKSEAFS. In nucleotides, the CDR3 is TGTGCCAGTAGATGGGAGGACAAAAGTGAAGCTTTCTCT.

In this sample, this clonotype turned up many times. The chain links TRBV9 to TRBJ2-3; no definite D call. V shed 7 bases and J shed 6 bases, with 15 bases lying between them. The CDR3 extends over 13 amino acids. The germline CDR1 and CDR2 sequences are SGDLS and YYNGEE. The CDR3 nucleotides read TGTGCCAGCGGGTCGGGCACCCGCGATACGCAGTATTTT. This sequence encodes CASGSGTRDTQYF.

This clonotype appeared many times. The rearrangement uses TRBV29-1 and TRBJ1-1, with D uncertain. The length of the CDR3 is 13 residues. Germline CDR1 reads SQVTM; CDR2 reads ANQGSEA. Between the trimmed V and J ends, which lost 0 bases and 3 bases, there was a span of 8 bases. CDR3 amino acids: CSVEDGSYTEAFF. CDR3 nucleotides: TGCAGCGTTGAAGACGGATCATACACTGAAGCTTTCTTT.

The sample holds many counts of this clonotype. The V and J genes are TRBV29-1 and TRBJ2-2; D is unresolved. The CDR3 length is 13 residues. CDR1 SQVTM and CDR2 ANQGSEA come from the germline V gene. Trimming took off 7 bases at V and 6 bases at J, with 15 bases between the two ends. CDR3 region: CSAAGVGAGELFF. CDR3 nucleotides: TGCAGCGCCGCCGGCGTTGGGGCCGGGGAGCTGTTTTTT.

V is TRBV7-2 and J is TRBJ2-2, with TRBD2 identical over 9 bases. This CDR3 is built from 15 residues. Trimming removed 3 bases from V and 2 bases from J; junction bases left unmatched: 1. The germline CDR1 and CDR2 sequences are SGHTA and FQGNSA. CDR3 in amino acids: CASSLTSGNTGELFF. The CDR3 bases are TGTGCCAGCAGCTTGACTAGCGGAAACACCGGGGAGCTGTTTTTT.

This clonotype was observed a handful of times. The chain joins TRBV12-3 or TRBV12-4 to TRBJ2-1; 10 bases fit TRBD2. CDR3 length: 15 amino acids. V shed 4 bases and J 3 bases; nucleotides not matched to a gene: 3. This CDR3 reads CASSYLAGDYNEQFF. CDR3 in DNA: TGTGCCAGCAGTTACCTAGCGGGGGACTACAATGAGCAGTTCTTC.

This clonotype was seen more than once but under ten times. Sequence at one end of the junction differs from germline and may be a read error. J is TRBJ1-1 and V is TRBV5-1; tentatively, D is TRBD1 (5 bases). The CDR3 loop spans 13 amino acids. Germline V gives CDR1 SGHRS, CDR2 YFSETQ. The CDR3 bases are TGCGCCAGCAGCTTGGCAGGGTACACTGTAGCTTTCTTT. Residues: CASSLAGYTVAFF.

This clonotype was observed many times. V is TRBV13 and J is TRBJ1-4; weak D call: TRBD1 (5 bases). Trimming stripped 2 bases from V and 8 bases from J, with 15 bases between. Germline-derived CDR1 and CDR2 are PRHDT and FYEKMQ (reference sequence). The CDR3 runs 15 residues. CDR3 region: CASSLSGQGGEKLFF. The DNA for the CDR3 is TGTGCCAGCAGCTTATCCGGTCAGGGAGGGGAAAAACTGTTTTTT.